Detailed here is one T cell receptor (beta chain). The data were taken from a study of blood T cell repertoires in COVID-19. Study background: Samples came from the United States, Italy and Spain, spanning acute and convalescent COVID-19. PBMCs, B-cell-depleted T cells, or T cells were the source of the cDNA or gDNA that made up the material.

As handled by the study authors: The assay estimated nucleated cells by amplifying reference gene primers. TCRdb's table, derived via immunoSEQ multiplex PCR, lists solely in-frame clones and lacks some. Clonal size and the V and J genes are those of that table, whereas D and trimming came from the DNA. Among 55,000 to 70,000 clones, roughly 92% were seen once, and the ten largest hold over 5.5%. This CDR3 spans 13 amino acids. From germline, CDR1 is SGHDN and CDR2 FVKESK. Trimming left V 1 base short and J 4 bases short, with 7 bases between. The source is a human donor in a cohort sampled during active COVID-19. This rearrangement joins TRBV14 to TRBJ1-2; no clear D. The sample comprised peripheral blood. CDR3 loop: CASSQGLAYGYTF. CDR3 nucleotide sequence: TGTGCCAGCAGCCAAGGACTGGCCTATGGCTACACCTTC.